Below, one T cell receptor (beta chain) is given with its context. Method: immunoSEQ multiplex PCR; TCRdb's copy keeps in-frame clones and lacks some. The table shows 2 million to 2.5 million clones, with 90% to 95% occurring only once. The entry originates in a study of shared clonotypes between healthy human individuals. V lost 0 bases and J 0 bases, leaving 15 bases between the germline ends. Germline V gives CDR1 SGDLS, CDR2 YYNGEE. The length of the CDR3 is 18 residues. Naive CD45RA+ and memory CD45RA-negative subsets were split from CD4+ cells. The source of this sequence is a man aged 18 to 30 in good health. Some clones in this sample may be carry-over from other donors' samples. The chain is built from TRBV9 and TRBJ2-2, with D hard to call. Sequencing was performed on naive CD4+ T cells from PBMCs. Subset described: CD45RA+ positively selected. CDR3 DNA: TGTGCCAGCAGCGTAGGGGTCGGGTGGCGCACGAACACCGGGGAGCTGTTTTTT. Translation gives CASSVGVGWRTNTGELFF. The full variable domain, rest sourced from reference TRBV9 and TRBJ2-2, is DSGVTQTPKHLITATGQRVTLRCSPRSGDLSVYWYQQSLDQGLQFLIQYYNGEERAKGNILERFSAQQFPDLHSELNLSSLELGDSALYFCASSVGVGWRTNTGELFFGEGSRLTVL.